One and the same sample provided the 15 T cell receptor beta chains below, sequenced in a study of shared clonotypes between healthy human individuals (dated by TCRdb to about 2020). The library came from the immunoSEQ multiplex PCR assay. TCRdb re-hosts the immuneACCESS table, in-frame sequences only. Its copies lack some clones; in the studies checked, an unresolved V gene accounts for under half of them, and the cause for the rest is not known. This sample has hundreds of thousands of clones in its table, and approximately 74% of those were observed once. Under 2% of the sample comes from the top ten. The sample comprised memory CD4+ T cells sorted from blood. This sample's cell subset or site label indicates: CD45RA-negative fraction. All receptors come from a woman aged 30 to 39 in good health.

As regards this clone: Other nucleotide sequences in the sample specify the same CDR3. V and J are TRBV28 and TRBJ1-2; no reliable D call. The germline V gene encodes CDR1 MDHEN and CDR2 SYDVKM. The CDR3 has 13 amino acids. The V gene lost 2 bases and the J gene lost 2 bases, with 6 bases spanning the gap. The CDR3 protein is CASSLGLNYGYTF. The DNA of the CDR3 is TGTGCCAGCAGTTTAGGACTGAACTATGGCTACACCTTC.

There are many counts of this clone. The V gene is TRBV18, the J gene TRBJ2-7; D possibly corresponds to TRBD1 (6 bases). The V end was cut by 3 bases, the J end by 1 base, with 16 bases between. Germline V gene lookup returns CDR1 KGHSH and CDR2 LQKENI. This CDR3 comprises 16 residues. CDR3 bases: TGTGCCAGCTCACCCCAAGCCCCACAGGGATCCTACGAGCAGTACTTC. It yields the protein CASSPQAPQGSYEQYF.

The chain recombines TRBV7-6 with TRBJ2-5; TRBD2 matches 7 bases. The germline V gene has CDR1 SGHVS and CDR2 FNYEAQ. The CDR3 covers 13 residues. V shed 5 bases and J 5 bases; nucleotides not matched to a gene: 5. CDR3 DNA sequence: TGTGCCAGCAGCCCACTAGCGAGGGAGACCCAGTACTTC. Its translation is CASSPLARETQYF.

V gene TRBV5-1 combines with J gene TRBJ1-1; no clear D gene. CDR1 is SGHRS and CDR2 is YFSETQ in the germline V gene. Trimming took 0 bases from V and 6 from J, leaving 9 bases between them. This CDR3 contains 13 residues. The CDR3: CASSLVEWAEAFF. As DNA, the CDR3 is TGCGCCAGCAGCTTGGTCGAATGGGCTGAAGCTTTCTTT.

This chain links TRBV18 with TRBJ1-1; D remains ambiguous. CDR1 and CDR2 from the germline V gene are KGHSH and LQKENI. This CDR3 is built from 15 residues. Trimming cost V 2 bases and J 1 base, with 11 bases left between them. As DNA, the CDR3 is TGTGCCAGCTCACCAATTGCACAGTCGAACACTGAAGCTTTCTTT. Amino acid sequence: CASSPIAQSNTEAFF.

The V call is TRBV7-9, the J call TRBJ2-1; the D gene could be TRBD1 or TRBD2 (7 bases each). Germline lookup yields CDR1 SEHNR and CDR2 FQNEAQ (reference sequence). V was shortened by 4 bases and J by 5 bases, with 18 bases between the two germline ends. The CDR3 extends over 16 amino acids. The CDR3, as DNA: TGTGCCAGCAGCTCCTTCCCCAGGGGGGGGAACAATGAGCAGTTCTTC. It yields the protein CASSSFPRGGNNEQFF.

The sample holds a few counts of this clone. This chain joins TRBV28 and TRBJ2-3; D is ambiguous. The V and J ends lost 3 bases and 2 bases respectively, with 12 bases between them. This CDR3 region has 15 residues. The germline CDR1 and CDR2 sequences are MDHEN and SYDVKM. The CDR3 DNA sequence: TGTGCCAGCAGTTTTGGGCAGCGTGACACAGATACGCAGTATTTT. Protein: CASSFGQRDTDTQYF.

The V call is TRBV10-3, the J call TRBJ2-3; D might be TRBD2 (5 bases). Trimming removed 3 bases from V and 6 bases from J, with 13 bases in between. CDR3 size: 14 residues. Per germline, CDR1 ENHRY and CDR2 SYGVKD. The CDR3 bases are TGTGCCATCAGTGAAATGGAGGTTGGCGATACGCAGTATTTT. Protein: CAISEMEVGDTQYF.

This clone came up once. The rearrangement links TRBV5-4 to TRBJ1-2; the D gene is possibly TRBD1 (5 bases). CDR1 and CDR2 from the germline V gene are SGHNT and YYREEE (reference sequence). V dropped 0 bases and J dropped 8 bases, with 17 bases sitting between them. The length of the CDR3 is 15 residues. CDR3 sequence reads: CASSLVGQGRGGYTF. CDR3 nucleotides: TGTGCCAGCAGCTTGGTAGGGCAGGGTCGAGGGGGCTACACCTTC.

The chain recombines TRBV6-6 with TRBJ2-3, with D perhaps assigned TRBD1 or TRBD2 (6 bases each). The CDR3 runs 15 residues. Germline CDR1 MNHNY, CDR2 SVGAGI (reference sequence). The V end was cut by 4 bases, the J end by 0 bases, with 11 bases between. The CDR3 nucleotides read TGTGCCAGCAGTTCGAAGGGGGGTAGCACAGATACGCAGTATTTT. It is translated as CASSSKGGSTDTQYF.

V is TRBV11-2 and J is TRBJ1-2; D is perhaps TRBD1 (5 bases). Deletions cut 5 bases from V and 3 bases from J, with 13 bases between. The germline CDR1 and CDR2 sequences are SGHAT and FQNNGV. This CDR3 has 14 amino acids. The DNA for the CDR3 is TGTGCCAGCAGCCCAGGGTCGTTCGACTATGGCTACACCTTC. Its protein is CASSPGSFDYGYTF. The whole variable domain, filled in from reference TRBV11-2 and TRBJ1-2, reads EAGVAQSPRYKIIEKRQSVAFWCNPISGHATLYWYQQILGQGPKLLIQFQNNGVVDDSQLPKDRFSAERLKGVDSTLKIQPAKLEDSAVYLCASSPGSFDYGYTFGSGTRLTVV.

V usage is TRBV4-1 and J usage is TRBJ2-2; D is perhaps TRBD1 (6 bases). Per the germline V gene, CDR1 is MGHRA and CDR2 is YSYEKL. Trimming took 6 bases from V and 5 from J, leaving 16 bases between them. This CDR3 comprises 15 residues. CDR3 in DNA: TGCGCCAGCAGATCTGGGGAAGGGGGAACCGGGGAGCTGTTTTTT. It is translated as CASRSGEGGTGELFF.

The chain is built from TRBV5-1 and TRBJ2-1, with 14 bases identical to TRBD2. Germline CDR1 is SGHRS and CDR2 is YFSETQ. V lost 2 bases, J lost 11 bases, and 9 bases stayed unmatched. This CDR3 comprises 16 residues. CDR3 in amino acids: CASSLGGTSGRRQQFF. For the CDR3, the DNA is TGCGCCAGCAGCTTAGGGGGGACTAGCGGGAGAAGACAGCAGTTCTTC. Variable domain in full (rest from reference TRBV5-1 and TRBJ2-1): KAGVTQTPRYLIKTRGQQVTLSCSPISGHRSVSWYQQTPGQGLQFLFEYFSETQRNKGNFPGRFSGRQFSNSRSEMNVSTLELGDSALYLCASSLGGTSGRRQQFFGPGTRLTVL.

The rearrangement joins TRBV28 to TRBJ2-4, with D perhaps matching TRBD1 or TRBD2 (5 bases each). Trimming took off 6 bases at V and 0 bases at J, with 18 bases between the two ends. This CDR3 has 17 residues. Germline V lookup: CDR1 MDHEN, CDR2 SYDVKM. The CDR3 sequence: CASSLPGPRLAKNIQYF. The CDR3 DNA reads TGTGCCAGCAGCCTACCGGGACCGAGGTTAGCCAAAAACATTCAGTACTTC. Filled out from reference TRBV28 and TRBJ2-4, the complete variable domain reads DVKVTQSSRYLVKRTGEKVFLECVQDMDHENMFWYRQDPGLGLRLIYFSYDVKMKEKGDIPEGYSVSREKKERFSLILESASTNQTSMYLCASSLPGPRLAKNIQYFGAGTRLSVL.

The rearrangement joins TRBV7-2 to TRBJ2-2; 8 nucleotides line up with TRBD2. The CDR3 has 16 amino acids. V gave up 4 bases and J gave up 8 bases; unmatched junction bases: 12. Germline CDR1 is SGHTA and CDR2 is FQGNSA. The CDR3 protein is CASSSPTQRELGELFF. The CDR3 DNA sequence: TGTGCCAGCAGCTCACCTACTCAGCGGGAGTTGGGGGAGCTGTTTTTT.